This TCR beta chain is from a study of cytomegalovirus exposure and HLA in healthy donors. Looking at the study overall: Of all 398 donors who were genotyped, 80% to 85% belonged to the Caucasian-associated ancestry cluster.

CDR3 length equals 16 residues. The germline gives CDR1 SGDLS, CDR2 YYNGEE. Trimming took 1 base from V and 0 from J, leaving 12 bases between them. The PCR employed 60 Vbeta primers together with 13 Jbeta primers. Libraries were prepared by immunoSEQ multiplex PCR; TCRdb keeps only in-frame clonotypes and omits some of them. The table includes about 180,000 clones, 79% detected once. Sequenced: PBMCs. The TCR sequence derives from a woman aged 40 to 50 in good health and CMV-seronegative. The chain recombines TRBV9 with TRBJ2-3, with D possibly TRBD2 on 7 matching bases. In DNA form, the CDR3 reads TGTGCCAGCAGCGTAAGGGGGGGACGAAGCACAGATACGCAGTATTTT. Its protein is CASSVRGGRSTDTQYF.